The rows below give T cell receptor beta chains drawn from one sample of a study of CD8 T cells in Susac syndrome. TCRdb itself ran the immunoSEQ multiplex PCR reads through MiXCR, one entry per CDR3 protein. Among about 280,000 distinct CDR3 sequences listed, about 85% were seen once. The specimen sequenced was CD8+ T cells from PBMCs. These TCRs come from a human donor with multiple sclerosis. Each CDR3 is given with its conserved first and last residue. Each record gives: J gene, D gene, V gene, clone size, CDR3 protein, CDR3 DNA. A D gene is named only where the DNA matches it firmly. Size tells how often a clone was seen (once, few, many) or the class of an expanded clone, and some rows leave it out.

TRBJ2-4	-	TRBV6-6	-	CASTPGADPDIQYF	TGTGCCAGCACTCCTGGAGCGGACCCGGACATTCAGTACTTC
TRBJ2-1	-	TRBV29-1	-	CSVGRLVHYNEQFF	TGCAGCGTTGGACGGCTAGTACACTACAATGAGCAGTTCTTC
TRBJ1-4	-	TRBV10-3	-	CAISEPIEGPTNEKLFF	TGTGCCATCAGTGAGCCCATAGAGGGTCCAACTAATGAAAAACTGTTTTTT
TRBJ2-7	-	TRBV19	-	CASSISGGEYEQYF	TGTGCCAGTAGTATATCCGGGGGAGAGTACGAGCAGTACTTC
TRBJ2-1	-	TRBV29-1	-	CSGTPGIANEQFF	TGCAGCGGTACTCCAGGGATAGCCAATGAGCAGTTCTTC
TRBJ2-7	TRBD2	TRBV4-1	-	CASSQVWLAEASYEQYF	TGCGCCAGCAGCCAAGTATGGCTAGCGGAGGCCTCCTACGAGCAGTACTTC
TRBJ1-1	-	TRBV20-1	once	CSARRREVNTEAFF	TGCAGTGCTAGGCGGAGAGAGGTGAACACTGAAGCTTTCTTT
TRBJ2-3	-	TRBV27	-	CASSFSLSRAQYF	TGTGCCAGCAGTTTTTCGTTGAGCCGTGCGCAGTATTTT
TRBJ2-5	-	TRBV3-1	once	CASSDWLETQYF	TGTGCCAGCAGCGATTGGCTGGAGACCCAGTACTTC
TRBJ2-7	TRBD2	TRBV20-1	-	CSARDAQRDYEQYF	TGCAGTGCTAGAGATGCCCAGCGGGATTACGAGCAGTACTTC
TRBJ2-1	-	TRBV5-6	-	CASSFGDNLNEQFF	TGTGCCAGCAGCTTCGGGGACAATCTCAATGAGCAGTTCTTC
TRBJ2-1	-	TRBV6-1	-	CASSEWGVTLNNEQFF	TGTGCCAGCAGTGAATGGGGCGTGACCCTTAACAATGAGCAGTTCTTC
TRBJ2-2	-	TRBV27	few	CASSRPTGELFF	TGTGCCAGTAGCAGGCCCACCGGGGAGCTGTTTTTT
TRBJ2-7	-	TRBV6-5	-	CASSYSQGYYEQYF	TGTGCCAGCAGTTACTCACAGGGATACTACGAGCAGTACTTC
TRBJ2-7	TRBD1	TRBV9	once	CASSGGGEGATYEQYF	TGTGCCAGCAGCGGCGGTGGTGAGGGGGCAACCTACGAGCAGTACTTC
TRBJ1-3	-	TRBV12-3/TRBV12-4	few	CASSLSRAGNTIYF	TGTGCCAGCAGTTTGAGTAGGGCTGGAAACACCATATATTTT
TRBJ2-7	-	TRBV6-5	-	CASSYELTQGYEQYF	TGTGCCAGCAGTTACGAACTTACGCAGGGGTACGAGCAGTACTTC
TRBJ1-2	-	TRBV27	-	CASSLSGRRDGYTF	TGTGCCAGCAGTTTATCCGGCAGGCGCGACGGCTACACCTTC
TRBJ2-1	-	TRBV29-1	once	CSVGTGDYNEQFF	TGCAGCGTTGGAACCGGGGATTACAATGAGCAGTTCTTC
TRBJ2-7	-	TRBV5-1	-	CASAKTASYEQYF	TGCGCCAGCGCGAAGACAGCCTCCTACGAGCAGTACTTC
TRBJ2-2	TRBD2	TRBV27	-	CASSFSGSAGELFF	TGTGCCAGCAGTTTTAGCGGGAGCGCCGGGGAGCTGTTTTTT
TRBJ1-2	TRBD1	TRBV7-9	-	CASSLGTGRPYGYTF	TGTGCCAGCAGTTTAGGGACAGGTCGTCCCTATGGCTACACCTTC
TRBJ2-7	TRBD2	TRBV27	-	CASWEGAYEQYF	TGTGCCAGCTGGGAGGGCGCCTACGAGCAGTACTTC
TRBJ1-5	-	TRBV4-1	few	CASSQDLTGSNQPQHF	TGCGCCAGCAGCCAAGACCTTACGGGAAGCAATCAGCCCCAGCATTTT
TRBJ2-3	-	TRBV6-1	-	CASRRMADRSTDTQYF	TGTGCCAGCAGGCGGATGGCGGATCGTAGCACAGATACGCAGTATTTT